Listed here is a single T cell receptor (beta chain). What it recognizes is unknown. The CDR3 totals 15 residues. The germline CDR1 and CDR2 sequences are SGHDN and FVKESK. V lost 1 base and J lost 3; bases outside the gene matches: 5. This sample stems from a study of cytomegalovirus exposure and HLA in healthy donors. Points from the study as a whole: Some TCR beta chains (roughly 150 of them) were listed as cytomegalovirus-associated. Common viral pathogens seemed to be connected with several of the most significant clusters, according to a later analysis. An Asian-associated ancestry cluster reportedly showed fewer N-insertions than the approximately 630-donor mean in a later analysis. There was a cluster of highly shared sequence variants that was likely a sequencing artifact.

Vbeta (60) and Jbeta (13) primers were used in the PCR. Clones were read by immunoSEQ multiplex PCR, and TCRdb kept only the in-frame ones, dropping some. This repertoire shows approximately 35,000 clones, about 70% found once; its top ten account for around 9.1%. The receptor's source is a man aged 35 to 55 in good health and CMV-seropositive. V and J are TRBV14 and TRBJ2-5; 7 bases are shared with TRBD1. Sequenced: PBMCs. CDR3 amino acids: CASSQVRTGKETQYF. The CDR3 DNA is TGTGCCAGCAGCCAAGTCCGGACAGGAAAAGAGACCCAGTACTTC.